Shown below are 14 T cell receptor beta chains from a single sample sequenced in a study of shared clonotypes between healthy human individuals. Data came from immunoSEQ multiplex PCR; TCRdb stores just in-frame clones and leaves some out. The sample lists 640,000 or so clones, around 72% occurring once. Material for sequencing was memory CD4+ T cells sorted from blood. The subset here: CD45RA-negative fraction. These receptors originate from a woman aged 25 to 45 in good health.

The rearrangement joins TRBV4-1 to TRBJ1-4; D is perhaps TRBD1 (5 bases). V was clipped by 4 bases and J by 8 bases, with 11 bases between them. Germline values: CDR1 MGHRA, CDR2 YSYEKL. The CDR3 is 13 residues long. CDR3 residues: CASSRTRGEKLFF. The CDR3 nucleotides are TGCGCCAGCAGCCGTACGCGGGGCGAAAAACTGTTTTTT.

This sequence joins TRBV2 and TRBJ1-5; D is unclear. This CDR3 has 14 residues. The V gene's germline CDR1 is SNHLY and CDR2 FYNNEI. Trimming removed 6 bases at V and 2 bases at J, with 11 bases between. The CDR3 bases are TGTGCCAGCAGAGACGGATCCGGCAATCAGCCCCAGCATTTT. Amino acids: CASRDGSGNQPQHF.

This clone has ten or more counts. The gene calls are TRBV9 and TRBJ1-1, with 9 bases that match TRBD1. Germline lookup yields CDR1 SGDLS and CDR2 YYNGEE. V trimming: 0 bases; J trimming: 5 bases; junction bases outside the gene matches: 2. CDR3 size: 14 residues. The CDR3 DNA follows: TGTGCCAGCAGCGTAGCTGACAGGGGGACTGAAGCTTTCTTT. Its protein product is CASSVADRGTEAFF.

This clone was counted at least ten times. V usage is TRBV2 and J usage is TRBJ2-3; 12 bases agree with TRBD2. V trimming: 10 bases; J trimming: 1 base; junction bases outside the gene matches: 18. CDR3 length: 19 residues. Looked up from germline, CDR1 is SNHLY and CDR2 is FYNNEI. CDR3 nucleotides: TGTGCCACCCTACCCATTGGGCTAGCGGGAGGGCCTGGCACAGATACGCAGTATTTT. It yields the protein CATLPIGLAGGPGTDTQYF.

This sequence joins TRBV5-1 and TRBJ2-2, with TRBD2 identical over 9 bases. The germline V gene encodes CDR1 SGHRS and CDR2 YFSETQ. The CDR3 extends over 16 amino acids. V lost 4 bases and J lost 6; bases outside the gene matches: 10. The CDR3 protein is CASSTISGSWPGELFF. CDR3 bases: TGCGCCAGCAGCACTATTAGCGGGAGTTGGCCCGGGGAGCTGTTTTTT.

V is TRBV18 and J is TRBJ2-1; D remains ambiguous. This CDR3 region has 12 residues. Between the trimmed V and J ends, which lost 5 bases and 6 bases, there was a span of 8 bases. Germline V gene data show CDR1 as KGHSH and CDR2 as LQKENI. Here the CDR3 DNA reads TGTGCCAGCTCAAAAGCTAGCAATGAGCAGTTCTTC. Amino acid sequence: CASSKASNEQFF.

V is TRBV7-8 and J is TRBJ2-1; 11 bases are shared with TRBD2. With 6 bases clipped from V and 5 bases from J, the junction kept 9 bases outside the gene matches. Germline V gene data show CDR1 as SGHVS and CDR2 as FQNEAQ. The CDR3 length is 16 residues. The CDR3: CASRGTGTSGNNEQFF. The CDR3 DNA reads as TGTGCCAGCAGGGGAACCGGGACTAGCGGTAACAATGAGCAGTTCTTC.

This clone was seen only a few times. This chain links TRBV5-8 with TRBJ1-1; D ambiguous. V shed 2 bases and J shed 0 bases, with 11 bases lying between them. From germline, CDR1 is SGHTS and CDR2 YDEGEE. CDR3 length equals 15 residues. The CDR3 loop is CASSFGGFMNTEAFF. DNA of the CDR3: TGTGCCAGCAGCTTCGGCGGTTTCATGAACACTGAAGCTTTCTTT.

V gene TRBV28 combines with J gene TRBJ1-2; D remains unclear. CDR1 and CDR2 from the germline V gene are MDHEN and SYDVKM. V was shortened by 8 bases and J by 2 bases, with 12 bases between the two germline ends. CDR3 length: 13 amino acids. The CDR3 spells CASSSPGNYGYTF. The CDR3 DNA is TGTGCCAGCTCTTCCCCAGGAAACTATGGCTACACCTTC.

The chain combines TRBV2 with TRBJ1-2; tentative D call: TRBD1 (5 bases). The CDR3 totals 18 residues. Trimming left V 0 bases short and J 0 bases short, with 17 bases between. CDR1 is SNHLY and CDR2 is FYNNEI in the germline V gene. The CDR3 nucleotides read TGTGCCAGCAGTGAAGCGTACCGGGACGGGATAGCTAACTATGGCTACACCTTC. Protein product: CASSEAYRDGIANYGYTF.

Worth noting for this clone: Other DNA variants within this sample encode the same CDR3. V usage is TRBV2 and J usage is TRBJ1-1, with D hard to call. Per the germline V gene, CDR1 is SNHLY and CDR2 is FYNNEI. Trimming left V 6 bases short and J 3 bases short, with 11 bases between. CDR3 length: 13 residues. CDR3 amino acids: CASSRDGYTEAFF. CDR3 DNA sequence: TGTGCCAGCAGCCGCGACGGATACACTGAAGCTTTCTTT.

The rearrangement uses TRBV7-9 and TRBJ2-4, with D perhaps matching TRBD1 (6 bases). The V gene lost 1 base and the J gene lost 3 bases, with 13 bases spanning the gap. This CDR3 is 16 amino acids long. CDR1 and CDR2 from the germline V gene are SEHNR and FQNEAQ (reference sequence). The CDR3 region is CASSLGPGAIKNIQYF. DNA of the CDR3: TGTGCCAGCAGCTTAGGCCCAGGGGCCATCAAAAACATTCAGTACTTC.

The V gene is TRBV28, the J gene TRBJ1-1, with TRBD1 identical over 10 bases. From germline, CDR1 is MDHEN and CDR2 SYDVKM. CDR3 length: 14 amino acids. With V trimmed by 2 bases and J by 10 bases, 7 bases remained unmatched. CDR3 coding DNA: TGTGCCAGCAGTTTAGGACAGGGGGTAAGTGGAGCTTTCTTT. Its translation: CASSLGQGVSGAFF.

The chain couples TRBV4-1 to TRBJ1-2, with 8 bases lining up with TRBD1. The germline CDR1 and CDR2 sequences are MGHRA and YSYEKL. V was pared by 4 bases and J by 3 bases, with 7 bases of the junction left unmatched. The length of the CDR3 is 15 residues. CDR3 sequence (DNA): TGCGCCAGCAGCCGTGGACAGGGCCAAGACTATGGCTACACCTTC. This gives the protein CASSRGQGQDYGYTF.